The entry that follows covers one T cell receptor beta chain sequence. The antigen is undetermined. The sample belongs to a study of cytomegalovirus exposure and HLA in healthy donors. Study outcomes and limitations: Presence/absence results assume similar sequencing depth per donor, which may not hold.

The CDR3 runs 14 residues. CDR1 and CDR2 from the germline V gene are MNHEY and SMNVEV (reference sequence). Trimming took 4 bases from V and 4 from J, leaving 11 bases between them. PCR primers comprised 60 Vbeta and 13 Jbeta primers. Generated by immunoSEQ multiplex PCR, the TCRdb table keeps only in-frame clones and is missing some. The profile covers about 110,000 clones, with 60% to 85% appearing a single time and around 5.1% taken by the ten largest. The receptor was derived from a female donor in good health and CMV-seropositive. Sequenced material: PBMCs. V gene TRBV27 combines with J gene TRBJ1-5; a weak D match, TRBD1 (5 bases). Here the CDR3 reads CASSYQGLNQPQHF. The CDR3 nucleotides read TGTGCCAGCAGTTATCAGGGTCTTAATCAGCCCCAGCATTTT.